This TCR beta chain originates from a study of T cell repertoires in cytomegalovirus infection. Study conclusions and caveats: CMV-specific TCR beta clonotypes restricted by HLA-C were the ones dominating the ex vivo response. Cumulated frequencies of public TCR beta families served to identify carriers of CMV plus the relevant HLA.

Via MiXCR, TCRdb re-called the reads, giving one row per CDR3 protein. The table lists approximately 600,000 distinct CDR3 sequences, 40% of them singletons. As concerns this clonotype: Its target is not known.

The V gene's germline CDR1 is SEHNR and CDR2 FQNEAQ (reference sequence). Trimming shortened V by 0 bases and J by 2 bases, and 7 bases separated the two germline ends. This CDR3 contains 14 residues. This clonotype was sampled from a human donor in good health (CMV status not recorded). Some clones in this sample may be carry-over from other donors' samples. Source: cultured PBMCs, taken from culture after CMV antigen stimulation. The chain couples TRBV7-9 to TRBJ1-1; D is unresolved. This chain's CDR3 is CASSLAVQNTEAFF. CDR3 sequence (DNA): TGTGCCAGCAGCTTAGCGGTACAAAACACTGAAGCTTTCTTT. The complete variable domain, with remaining parts taken from reference TRBV7-9 and TRBJ1-1, reads DTGVSQNPRHKITKRGQNVTFRCDPISEHNRLYWYRQTLGQGPEFLTYFQNEAQLEKSRLLSDRFSAERPKGSFSTLEIQRTEQGDSAMYLCASSLAVQNTEAFFGQGTRLTVV.